The clone carrying this TCR beta chain was recorded many times. What it recognizes is unknown. This specimen belongs to a study of CD8 T cells in ankylosing spondylitis. Study-wide results and limits: About 8 highly homologous variants made up a TCR beta motif, and this motif appeared characteristic of ankylosing spondylitis blood.

Each CDR3 protein is one row after TCRdb ran MiXCR on the 5' RACE reads. Among about 750,000 distinct CDR3 sequences listed, over 15% were seen once. The CDR3 has 16 amino acids. Unmatched junction bases numbered 11, after V lost 7 bases and J lost 8 bases. The sequence came from a male donor with ankylosing spondylitis. The chain combines TRBV12-3 or TRBV12-4 with TRBJ2-3; 14 bases map to TRBD2. Source material: blood, either unsorted or a sorted T cell fraction (not recorded which). In nucleotides, the CDR3 is TGTGCCAGCATCCTAGGGACTAGCGGGAGTTTAGGTACGCAGTATTTT. It translates to CASILGTSGSLGTQYF.